This TCR beta chain was identified in a study of Graves' ophthalmopathy and Graves' hyperthyroidism. Broader study findings: Ophthalmopathy progression cases were predicted by the model with roughly 68% sensitivity and about 72% specificity. The authors also found most expanded thyroid clonotypes above 0.001 frequency in blood.

Trimming shortened V by 6 bases and J by 1 base, and 15 bases separated the two germline ends. The CDR3 sequence is 15 residues long. For repertoire sequencing, the TCR beta CDR3 regions were amplified from RNA transcripts. The first-round RT-PCR employed HTBI primers together with the Qiagen OneStep RT-PCR kit. A multiplex PCR was then performed as the second round. TCRdb used MiXCR to reprocess the multiplex PCR reads, holding one entry per CDR3 protein. The sample lists around 1.1 million distinct CDR3 sequences, roughly 35% seen once, with approximately 10% in the top ten. Hyperthyroidism patients, all newly diagnosed, had under 2 months' duration and ages of 18 to 65. As for this clonotype: The antigen remains unidentified.

The receptor's source is an adult man with Graves' hyperthyroidism. V and J are TRBV12-3 or TRBV12-4 and TRBJ2-5; D is possibly TRBD1 or TRBD2 (5 bases each). Source material: peripheral blood or thyroid tissue (not recorded which). The CDR3 protein is CASRHEAGTQETQYF. The CDR3 DNA reads as TGTGCCAGCAGGCATGAAGCCGGGACCCAAGAGACCCAGTACTTC.